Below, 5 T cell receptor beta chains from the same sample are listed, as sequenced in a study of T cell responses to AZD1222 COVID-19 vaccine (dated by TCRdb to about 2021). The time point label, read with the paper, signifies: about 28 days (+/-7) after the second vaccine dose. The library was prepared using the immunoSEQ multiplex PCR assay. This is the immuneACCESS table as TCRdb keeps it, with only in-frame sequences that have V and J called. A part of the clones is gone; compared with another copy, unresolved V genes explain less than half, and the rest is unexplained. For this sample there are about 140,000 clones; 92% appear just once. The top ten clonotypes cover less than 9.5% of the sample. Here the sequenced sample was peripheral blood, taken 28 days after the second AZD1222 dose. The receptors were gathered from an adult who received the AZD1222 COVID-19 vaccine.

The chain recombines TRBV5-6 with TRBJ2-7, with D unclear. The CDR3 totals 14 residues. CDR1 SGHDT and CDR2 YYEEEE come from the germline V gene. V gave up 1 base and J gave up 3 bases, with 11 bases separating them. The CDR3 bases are TGTGCCAGCAGCTTGAGGTTAGTGCTCTACGAGCAGTACTTC. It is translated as CASSLRLVLYEQYF.

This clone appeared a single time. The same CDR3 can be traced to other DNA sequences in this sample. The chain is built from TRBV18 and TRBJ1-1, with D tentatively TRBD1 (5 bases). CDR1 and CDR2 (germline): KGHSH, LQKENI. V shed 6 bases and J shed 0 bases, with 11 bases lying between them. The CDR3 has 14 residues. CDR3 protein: CASSPGTLNTEAFF. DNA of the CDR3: TGTGCCAGCTCTCCCGGGACTTTGAACACTGAAGCTTTCTTT.

This CDR3 reads CASSPFGSSTDTQYF. The CDR3 DNA is TGTGCCAGCTCACCATTCGGATCTAGCACAGATACGCAGTATTTT. The chain employs TRBV18 and TRBJ2-3, with D uncertain. V was trimmed by 2 bases and J by 0 bases, leaving 9 bases between them. The germline V gene has CDR1 KGHSH and CDR2 LQKENI. There are 15 residues in the CDR3. Drawing the rest from reference TRBV18 and TRBJ2-3, the complete variable domain is NAGVMQNPRHLVRRRGQEARLRCSPMKGHSHVYWYRQLPEEGLKFMVYLQKENIIDESGMPKERFSAEFPKEGPSILRIQQVVRGDSAAYFCASSPFGSSTDTQYFGPGTRLTVL.

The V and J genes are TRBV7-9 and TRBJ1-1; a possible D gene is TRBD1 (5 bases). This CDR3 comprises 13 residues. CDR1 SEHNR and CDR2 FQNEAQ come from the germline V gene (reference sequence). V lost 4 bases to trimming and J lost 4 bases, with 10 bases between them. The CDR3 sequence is CASSSWDGTEAFF. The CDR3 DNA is TGTGCCAGCAGCTCCTGGGACGGCACTGAAGCTTTCTTT. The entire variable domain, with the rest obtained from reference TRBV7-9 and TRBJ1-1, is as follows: DTGVSQNPRHKITKRGQNVTFRCDPISEHNRLYWYRQTLGQGPEFLTYFQNEAQLEKSRLLSDRFSAERPKGSFSTLEIQRTEQGDSAMYLCASSSWDGTEAFFGQGTRLTVV.

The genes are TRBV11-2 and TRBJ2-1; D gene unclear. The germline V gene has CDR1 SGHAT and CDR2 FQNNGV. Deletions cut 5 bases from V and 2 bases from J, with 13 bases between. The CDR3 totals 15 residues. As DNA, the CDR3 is TGTGCCAGCAGCGACGACTTGTCCCCCTACAATGAGCAGTTCTTC. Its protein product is CASSDDLSPYNEQFF. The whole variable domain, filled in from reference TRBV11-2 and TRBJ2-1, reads EAGVAQSPRYKIIEKRQSVAFWCNPISGHATLYWYQQILGQGPKLLIQFQNNGVVDDSQLPKDRFSAERLKGVDSTLKIQPAKLEDSAVYLCASSDDLSPYNEQFFGPGTRLTVL.